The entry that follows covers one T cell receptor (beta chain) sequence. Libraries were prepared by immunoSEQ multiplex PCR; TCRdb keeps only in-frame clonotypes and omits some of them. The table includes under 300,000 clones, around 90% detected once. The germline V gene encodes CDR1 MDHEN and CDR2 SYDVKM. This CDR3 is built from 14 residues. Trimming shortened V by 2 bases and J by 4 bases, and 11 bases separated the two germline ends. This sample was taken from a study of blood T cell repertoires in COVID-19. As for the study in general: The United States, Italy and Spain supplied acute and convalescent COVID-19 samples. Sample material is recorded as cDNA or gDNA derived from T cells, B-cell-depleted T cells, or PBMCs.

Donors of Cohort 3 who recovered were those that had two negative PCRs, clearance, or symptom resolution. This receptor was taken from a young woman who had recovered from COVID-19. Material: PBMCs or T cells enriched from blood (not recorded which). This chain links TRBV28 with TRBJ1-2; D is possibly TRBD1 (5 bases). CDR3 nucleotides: TGTGCCAGCAGTTTAGGGGGGTTGAGCTATGGCTACACCTTC. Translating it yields CASSLGGLSYGYTF.